The sequence of this T cell receptor beta chain was determined in a study of T cells in women clearing cervical HPV infection. Study-level background: HLA type could not be excluded as a confounder.

Concerning this clone itself: Its antigen is as yet unknown. The read is 3 residues too short to cover the CDR3 end, so that end is filled in from the germline J gene.

Germline values: CDR1 GTSNPN, CDR2 SVGIG (reference sequence). The CDR3 is made up of 17 amino acids. Study results and caveats: Unknown T-cell numbers per sample may underlie the richness differences. CIN3+ cases had significantly higher TCR repertoire richness than controls, but evenness did not differ.

Only in-frame clones appear in the TCRdb table, and some are missing; sequencing was by immunoSEQ multiplex PCR. Its table records over 30,000 clones. Cervical HPV DNA detected by MY09/MY11 PCR, typed by dot-blot. The sequencing sample was made of blood buffy coat. This rearrangement joins TRBV30 to TRBJ1-2; no clear D. This sequence was found in a woman between 18 and 69 years old with a cervical HPV16 infection that either progressed to CIN3+ or cleared (not recorded which). CDR3 sequence reads: CAWSSHTSGRIEYDYTF. The covered CDR3 bases are TGTGCCTGGAGTTCACACACTAGCGGGAGAATCGAATACGAC.